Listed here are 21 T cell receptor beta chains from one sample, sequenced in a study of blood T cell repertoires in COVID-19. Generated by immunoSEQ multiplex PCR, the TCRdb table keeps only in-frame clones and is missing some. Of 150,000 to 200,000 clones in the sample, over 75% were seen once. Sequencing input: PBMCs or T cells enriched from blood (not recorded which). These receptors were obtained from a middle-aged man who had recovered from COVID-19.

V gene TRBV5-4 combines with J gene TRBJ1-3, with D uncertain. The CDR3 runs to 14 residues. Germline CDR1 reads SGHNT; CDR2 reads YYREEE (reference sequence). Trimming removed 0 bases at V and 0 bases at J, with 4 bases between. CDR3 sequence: CASSLEPSGNTIYF. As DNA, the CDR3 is TGTGCCAGCAGCTTGGAGCCCTCTGGAAACACCATATATTTT. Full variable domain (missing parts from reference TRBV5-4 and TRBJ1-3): ETGVTQSPTHLIKTRGQQVTLRCSSQSGHNTVSWYQQALGQGPQFIFQYYREEENGRGNFPPRFSGLQFPNYSSELNVNALELDDSALYLCASSLEPSGNTIYFGEGSWLTVV.

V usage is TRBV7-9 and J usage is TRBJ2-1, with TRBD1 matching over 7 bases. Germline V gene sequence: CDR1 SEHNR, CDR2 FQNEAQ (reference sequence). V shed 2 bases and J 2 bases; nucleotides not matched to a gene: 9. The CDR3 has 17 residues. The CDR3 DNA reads TGTGCCAGCAGCTTAAGGGGCCGGGACAGAACCTACAATGAGCAGTTCTTC. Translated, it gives CASSLRGRDRTYNEQFF.

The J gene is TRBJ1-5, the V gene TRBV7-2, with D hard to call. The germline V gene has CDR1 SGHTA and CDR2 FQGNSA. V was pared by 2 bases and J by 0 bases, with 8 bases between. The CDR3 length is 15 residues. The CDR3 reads CASSLFHSSNQPQHF. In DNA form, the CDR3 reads TGTGCCAGCAGCTTATTTCACAGTAGCAATCAGCCCCAGCATTTT.

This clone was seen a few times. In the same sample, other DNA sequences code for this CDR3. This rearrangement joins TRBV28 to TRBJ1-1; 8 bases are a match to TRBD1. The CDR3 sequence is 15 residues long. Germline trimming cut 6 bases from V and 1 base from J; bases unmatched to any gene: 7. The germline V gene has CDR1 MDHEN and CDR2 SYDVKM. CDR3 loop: CASSPTGGPNTEAFF. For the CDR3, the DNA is TGTGCCAGCAGCCCAACAGGGGGACCGAACACTGAAGCTTTCTTT.

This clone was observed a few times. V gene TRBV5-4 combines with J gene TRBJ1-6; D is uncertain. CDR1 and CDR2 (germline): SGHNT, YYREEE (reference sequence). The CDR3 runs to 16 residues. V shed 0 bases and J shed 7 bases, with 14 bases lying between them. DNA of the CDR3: TGTGCCAGCAGCTTGGAGGTCCCATGGAGAAATTCACCCCTCCACTTT. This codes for CASSLEVPWRNSPLHF.

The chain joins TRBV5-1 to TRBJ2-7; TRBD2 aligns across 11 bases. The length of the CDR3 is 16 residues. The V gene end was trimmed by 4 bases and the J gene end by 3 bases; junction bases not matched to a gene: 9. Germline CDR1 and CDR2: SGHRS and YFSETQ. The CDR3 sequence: CASSPEGGLADYEQYF. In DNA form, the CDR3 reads TGCGCCAGCAGCCCTGAAGGGGGACTAGCGGACTACGAGCAGTACTTC. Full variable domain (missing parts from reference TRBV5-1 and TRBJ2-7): KAGVTQTPRYLIKTRGQQVTLSCSPISGHRSVSWYQQTPGQGLQFLFEYFSETQRNKGNFPGRFSGRQFSNSRSEMNVSTLELGDSALYLCASSPEGGLADYEQYFGPGTRLTVT.

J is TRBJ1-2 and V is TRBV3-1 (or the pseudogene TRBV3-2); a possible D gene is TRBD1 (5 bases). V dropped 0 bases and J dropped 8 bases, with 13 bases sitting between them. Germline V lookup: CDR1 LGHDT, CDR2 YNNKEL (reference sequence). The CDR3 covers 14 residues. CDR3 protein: CASSQEGQKSGYTF. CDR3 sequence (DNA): TGTGCCAGCAGCCAAGAGGGGCAAAAAAGCGGCTACACCTTC.

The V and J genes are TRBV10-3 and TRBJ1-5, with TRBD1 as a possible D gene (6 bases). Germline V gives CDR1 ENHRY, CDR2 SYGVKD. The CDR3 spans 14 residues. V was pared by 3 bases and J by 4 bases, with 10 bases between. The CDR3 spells CAISDGTLNQPQHF. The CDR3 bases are TGTGCCATCAGTGACGGGACATTGAATCAGCCCCAGCATTTT.

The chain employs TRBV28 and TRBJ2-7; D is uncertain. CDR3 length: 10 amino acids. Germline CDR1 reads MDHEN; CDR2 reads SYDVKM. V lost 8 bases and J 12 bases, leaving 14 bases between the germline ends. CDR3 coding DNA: TGTGCCAGCGGTCCCTCGGGTCCGTACTTC. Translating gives CASGPSGPYF. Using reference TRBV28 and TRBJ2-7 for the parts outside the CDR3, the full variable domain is DVKVTQSSRYLVKRTGEKVFLECVQDMDHENMFWYRQDPGLGLRLIYFSYDVKMKEKGDIPEGYSVSREKKERFSLILESASTNQTSMYLCASGPSGPYFGPGTRLTVT.

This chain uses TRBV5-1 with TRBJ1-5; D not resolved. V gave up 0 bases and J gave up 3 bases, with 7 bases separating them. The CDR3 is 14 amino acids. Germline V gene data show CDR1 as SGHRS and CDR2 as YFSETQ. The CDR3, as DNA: TGCGCCAGCAGCTTGGGGGGAGCCAATCAGCCCCAGCATTTT. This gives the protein CASSLGGANQPQHF.

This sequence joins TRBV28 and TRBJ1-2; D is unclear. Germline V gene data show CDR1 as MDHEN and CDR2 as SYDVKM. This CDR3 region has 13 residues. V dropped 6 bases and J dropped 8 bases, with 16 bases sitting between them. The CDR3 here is CASRARETLGYTF. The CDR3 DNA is TGTGCCAGCAGGGCCCGGGAGACGTTAGGCTACACCTTC.

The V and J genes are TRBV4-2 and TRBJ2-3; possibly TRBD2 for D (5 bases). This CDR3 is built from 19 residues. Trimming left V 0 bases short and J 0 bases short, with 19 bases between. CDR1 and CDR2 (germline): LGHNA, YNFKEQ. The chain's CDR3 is CASSQELSSGVSSTDTQYF. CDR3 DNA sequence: TGTGCCAGCAGCCAAGAGCTGTCGAGCGGTGTTTCTAGCACAGATACGCAGTATTTT.

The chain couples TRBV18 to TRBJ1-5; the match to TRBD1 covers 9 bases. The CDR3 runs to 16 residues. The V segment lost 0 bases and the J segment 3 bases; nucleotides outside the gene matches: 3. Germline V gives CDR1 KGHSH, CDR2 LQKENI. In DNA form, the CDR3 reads TGTGCCAGCTCACCACCGGGACAGGGTGACAATCAGCCCCAGCATTTT. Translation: CASSPPGQGDNQPQHF.

CDR3 sequence: CASSLSPSRASSGNTIYF. The DNA of the CDR3 is TGTGCCAGCAGTTTATCCCCGTCCAGGGCCAGCTCTGGAAACACCATATATTTT. The chain joins TRBV27 to TRBJ1-3; tentative D call: TRBD1 (5 bases). Between the trimmed V and J ends, which lost 0 bases and 0 bases, there was a span of 15 bases. This CDR3 has 18 amino acids. The germline V gene encodes CDR1 MNHEY and CDR2 SMNVEV (reference sequence).

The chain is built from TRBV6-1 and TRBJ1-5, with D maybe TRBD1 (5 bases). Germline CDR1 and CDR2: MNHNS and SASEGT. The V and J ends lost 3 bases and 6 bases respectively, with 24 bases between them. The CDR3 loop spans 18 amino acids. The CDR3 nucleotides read TGTGCCAGCAGTGATATAGGTAGGAGAAGCGGGGGTAGTCAGCCCCAGCATTTT. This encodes CASSDIGRRSGGSQPQHF.

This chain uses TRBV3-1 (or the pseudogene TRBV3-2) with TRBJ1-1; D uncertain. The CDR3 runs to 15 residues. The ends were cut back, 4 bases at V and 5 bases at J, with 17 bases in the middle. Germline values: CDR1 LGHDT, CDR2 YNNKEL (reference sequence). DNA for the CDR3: TGTGCCAGCAGCCGGCGGACTTCCCCCGGGACTGAAGCTTTCTTT. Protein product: CASSRRTSPGTEAFF.

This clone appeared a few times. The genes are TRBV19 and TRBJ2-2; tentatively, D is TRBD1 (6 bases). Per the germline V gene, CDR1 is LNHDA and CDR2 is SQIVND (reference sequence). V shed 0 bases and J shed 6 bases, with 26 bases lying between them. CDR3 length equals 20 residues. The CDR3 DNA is TGTGCCAGTAGTATAGATGGAGAGGGGGAACCCTTCTTGGAAGCCGGGGAGCTGTTTTTT. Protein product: CASSIDGEGEPFLEAGELFF. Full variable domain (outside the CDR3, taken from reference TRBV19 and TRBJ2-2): DGGITQSPKYLFRKEGQNVTLSCEQNLNHDAMYWYRQDPGQGLRLIYYSQIVNDFQKGDIAEGYSVSREKKESFPLTVTSAQKNPTAFYLCASSIDGEGEPFLEAGELFFGEGSRLTVL.

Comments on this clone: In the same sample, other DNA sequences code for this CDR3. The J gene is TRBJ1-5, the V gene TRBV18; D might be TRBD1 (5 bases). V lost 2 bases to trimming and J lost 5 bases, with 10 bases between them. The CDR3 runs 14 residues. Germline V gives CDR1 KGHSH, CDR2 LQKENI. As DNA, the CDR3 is TGTGCCAGCTCACCAGGGGCGGGGGATCAGCCCCAGCATTTT. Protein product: CASSPGAGDQPQHF.

CDR3 loop: CATSDEDRGADTQYF. DNA of the CDR3: TGTGCCACCAGTGATGAGGACAGGGGAGCAGATACGCAGTATTTT. V usage is TRBV24-1 and J usage is TRBJ2-3; TRBD1 matches at 9 bases. Germline CDR1 reads KGHDR; CDR2 reads SFDVKD. Germline trimming cut 3 bases from V and 4 bases from J; bases unmatched to any gene: 4. The CDR3 covers 15 residues.

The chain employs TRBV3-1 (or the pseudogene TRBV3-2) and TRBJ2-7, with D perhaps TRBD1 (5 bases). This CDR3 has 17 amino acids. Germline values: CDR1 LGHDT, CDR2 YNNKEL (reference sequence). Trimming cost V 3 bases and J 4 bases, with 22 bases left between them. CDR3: CASSHRPLRGRTYEQYF. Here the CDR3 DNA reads TGTGCCAGCAGCCATCGTCCCCTCCGAGGACGGACATACGAGCAGTACTTC.

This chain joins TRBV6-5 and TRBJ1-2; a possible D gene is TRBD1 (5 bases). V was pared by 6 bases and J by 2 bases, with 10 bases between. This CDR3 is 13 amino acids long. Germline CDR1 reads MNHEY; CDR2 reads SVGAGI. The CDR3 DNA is TGTGCCAGCAGGGACAAACACAACTATGGCTACACCTTC. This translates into CASRDKHNYGYTF.